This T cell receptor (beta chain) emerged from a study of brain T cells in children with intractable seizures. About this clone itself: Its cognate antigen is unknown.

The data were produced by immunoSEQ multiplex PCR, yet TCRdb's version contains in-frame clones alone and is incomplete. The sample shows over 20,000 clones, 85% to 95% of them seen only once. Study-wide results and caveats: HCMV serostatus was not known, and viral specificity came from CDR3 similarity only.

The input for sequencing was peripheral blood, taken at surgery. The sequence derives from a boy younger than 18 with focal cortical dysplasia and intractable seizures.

In nucleotides, the CDR3 is TGTGCCAGCAGCTGGAGCGTGAACACCGGGGAGCTGTTTTTT. The encoded protein is CASSWSVNTGELFF. The rearrangement uses TRBV7-9 and TRBJ2-2; no clear D. V shed 4 bases and J shed 1 base, with 7 bases lying between them. This CDR3 region has 14 residues. Looked up from germline, CDR1 is SEHNR and CDR2 is FQNEAQ (reference sequence).